The T cell receptor beta chain under discussion was sequenced for a study of cytomegalovirus exposure and HLA in healthy donors. Study-wide context: Early released data had tens of millions of unique TCRs, all coming from HLA-typed donors. Study-level results: Later on, a genetic analysis was performed. It linked a missense variant in DCLRE1C with V- and J-gene trimming of TCR beta. It was reported that TCR beta sequences correctly inferred the HLA-A and HLA-B alleles for most subjects. What a later analysis showed was that several of the most significant clusters appeared linked to common viral pathogens.

Remarks on this clone: No antigen is known for it.

The PCR ran on 60 Vbeta and 13 Jbeta primers. TCRdb's copy holds only in-frame clones and misses some; the assay was immunoSEQ multiplex PCR. This sample has about 120,000 clones, with roughly 70% found just once. V was clipped by 4 bases and J by 4 bases, with 14 bases between them. The length of the CDR3 is 15 residues. Germline CDR1 SGDLS, CDR2 YYNGEE. The V call is TRBV9, the J call TRBJ2-2; possible D gene TRBD2, 5 bases. The sequenced sample was PBMCs. This sequence originates from a young man in good health and CMV-seropositive. CDR3 in DNA: TGTGCCAGCAGCTCGTTGTTTGGGAGCACCGGGGAGCTGTTTTTT. Amino acids: CASSSLFGSTGELFF.